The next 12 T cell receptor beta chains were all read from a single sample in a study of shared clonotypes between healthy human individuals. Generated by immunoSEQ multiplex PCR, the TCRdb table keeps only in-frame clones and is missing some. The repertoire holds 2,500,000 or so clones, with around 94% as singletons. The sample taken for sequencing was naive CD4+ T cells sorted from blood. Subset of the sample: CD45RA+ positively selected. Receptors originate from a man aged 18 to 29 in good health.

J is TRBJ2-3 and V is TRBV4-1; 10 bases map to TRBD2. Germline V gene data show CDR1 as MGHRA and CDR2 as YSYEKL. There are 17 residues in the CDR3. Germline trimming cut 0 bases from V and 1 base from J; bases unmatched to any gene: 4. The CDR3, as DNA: TGCGCCAGCAGCCAAGATATGGGGACTAGCGGCACAGATACGCAGTATTTT. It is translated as CASSQDMGTSGTDTQYF.

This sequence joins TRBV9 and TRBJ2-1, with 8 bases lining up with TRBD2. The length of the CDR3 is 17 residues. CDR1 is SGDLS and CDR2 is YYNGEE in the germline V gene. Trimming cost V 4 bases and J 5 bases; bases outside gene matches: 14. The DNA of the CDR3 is TGTGCCAGCAGCCGGATGGCTAGCGGGTGGCGGAACAATGAGCAGTTCTTC. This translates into CASSRMASGWRNNEQFF.

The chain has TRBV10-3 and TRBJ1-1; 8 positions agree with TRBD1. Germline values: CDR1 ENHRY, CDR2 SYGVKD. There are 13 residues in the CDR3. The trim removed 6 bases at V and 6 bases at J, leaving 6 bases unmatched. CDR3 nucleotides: TGTGCCATCAGCCGGCAGGGGGCACCTGAAGCTTTCTTT. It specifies CAISRQGAPEAFF.

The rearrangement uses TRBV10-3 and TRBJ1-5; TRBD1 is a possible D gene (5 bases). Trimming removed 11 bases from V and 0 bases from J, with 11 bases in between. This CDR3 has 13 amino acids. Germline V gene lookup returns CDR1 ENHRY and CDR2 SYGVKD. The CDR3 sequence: CAAGGVSNQPQHF. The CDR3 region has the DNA TGTGCCGCCGGGGGGGTTAGCAATCAGCCCCAGCATTTT.

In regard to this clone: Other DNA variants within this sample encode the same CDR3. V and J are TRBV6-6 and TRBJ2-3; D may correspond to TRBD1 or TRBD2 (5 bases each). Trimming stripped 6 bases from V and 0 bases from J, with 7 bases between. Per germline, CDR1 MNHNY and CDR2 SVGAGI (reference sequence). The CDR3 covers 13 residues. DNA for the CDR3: TGTGCCAGCAGGGGACCCAGCACAGATACGCAGTATTTT. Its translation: CASRGPSTDTQYF.

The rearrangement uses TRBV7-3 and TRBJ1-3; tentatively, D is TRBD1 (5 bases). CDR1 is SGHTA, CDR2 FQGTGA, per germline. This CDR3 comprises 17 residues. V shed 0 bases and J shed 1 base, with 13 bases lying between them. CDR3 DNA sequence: TGTGCCAGCAGCTTAACCGGTGTGGGGGGTTCTGGAAACACCATATATTTT. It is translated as CASSLTGVGGSGNTIYF. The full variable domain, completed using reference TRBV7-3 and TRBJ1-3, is GAGVSQTPSNKVTEKGKYVELRCDPISGHTALYWYRQSLGQGPEFLIYFQGTGAADDSGLPNDRFFAVRPEGSVSTLKIQRTERGDSAVYLCASSLTGVGGSGNTIYFGEGSWLTVV.

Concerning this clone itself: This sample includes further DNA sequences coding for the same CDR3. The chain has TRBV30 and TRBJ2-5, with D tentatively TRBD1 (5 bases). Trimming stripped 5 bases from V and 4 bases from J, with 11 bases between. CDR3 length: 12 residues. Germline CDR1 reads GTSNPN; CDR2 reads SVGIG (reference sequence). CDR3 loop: CAWGQGSETQYF. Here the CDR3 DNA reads TGTGCCTGGGGGCAGGGATCAGAGACCCAGTACTTC.

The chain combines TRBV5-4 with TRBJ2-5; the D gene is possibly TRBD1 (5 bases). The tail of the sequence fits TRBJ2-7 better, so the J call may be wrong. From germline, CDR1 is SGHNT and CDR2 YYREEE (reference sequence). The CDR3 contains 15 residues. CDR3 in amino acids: CASSLSAGLSYEQYF. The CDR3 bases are TGTGCCAGCAGCTTGTCGGCAGGGCTATCCTACGAGCAGTACTTC.

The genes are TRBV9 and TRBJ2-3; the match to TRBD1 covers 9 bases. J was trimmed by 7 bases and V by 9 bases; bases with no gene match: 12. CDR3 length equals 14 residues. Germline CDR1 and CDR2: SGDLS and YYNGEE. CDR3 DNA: TGTGCCATCCTACCCCGGGACAGGGTGAATACGCAGTATTTT. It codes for CAILPRDRVNTQYF.

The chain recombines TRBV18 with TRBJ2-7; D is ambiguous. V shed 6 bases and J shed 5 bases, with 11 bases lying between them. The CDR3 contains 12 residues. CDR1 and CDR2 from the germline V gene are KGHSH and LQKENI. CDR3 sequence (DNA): TGTGCCAGCTCTCCCCCGTGGGACGAGCAGTACTTC. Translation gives CASSPPWDEQYF.

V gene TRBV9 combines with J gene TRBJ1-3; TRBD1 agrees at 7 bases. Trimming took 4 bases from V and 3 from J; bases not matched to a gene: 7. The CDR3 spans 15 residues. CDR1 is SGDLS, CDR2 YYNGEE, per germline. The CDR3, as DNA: TGTGCCAGCAGCTACACGGGACAGTTTGGAAACACCATATATTTT. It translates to CASSYTGQFGNTIYF.

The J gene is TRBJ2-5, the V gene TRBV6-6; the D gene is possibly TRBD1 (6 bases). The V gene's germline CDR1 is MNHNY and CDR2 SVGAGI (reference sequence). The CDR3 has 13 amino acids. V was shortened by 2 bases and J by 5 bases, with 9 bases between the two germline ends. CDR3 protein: CASSYPQGETQYF. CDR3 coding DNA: TGTGCCAGCAGTTACCCCCAGGGGGAGACCCAGTACTTC.